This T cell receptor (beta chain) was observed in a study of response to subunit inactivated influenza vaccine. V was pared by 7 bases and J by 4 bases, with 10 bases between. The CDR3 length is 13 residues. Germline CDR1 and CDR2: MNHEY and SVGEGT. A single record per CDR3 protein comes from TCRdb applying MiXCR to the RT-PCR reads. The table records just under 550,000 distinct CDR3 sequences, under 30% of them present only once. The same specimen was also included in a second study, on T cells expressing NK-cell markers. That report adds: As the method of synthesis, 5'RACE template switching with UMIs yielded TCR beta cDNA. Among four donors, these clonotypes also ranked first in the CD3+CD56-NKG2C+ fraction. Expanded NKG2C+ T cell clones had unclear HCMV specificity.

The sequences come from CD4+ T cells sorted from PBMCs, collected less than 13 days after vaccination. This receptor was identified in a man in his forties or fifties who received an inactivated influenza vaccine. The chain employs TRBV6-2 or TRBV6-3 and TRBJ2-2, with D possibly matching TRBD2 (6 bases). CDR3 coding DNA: TGTGCCAGCAAACTAGCCGGCACCGGGGAGCTGTTTTTT. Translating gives CASKLAGTGELFF.